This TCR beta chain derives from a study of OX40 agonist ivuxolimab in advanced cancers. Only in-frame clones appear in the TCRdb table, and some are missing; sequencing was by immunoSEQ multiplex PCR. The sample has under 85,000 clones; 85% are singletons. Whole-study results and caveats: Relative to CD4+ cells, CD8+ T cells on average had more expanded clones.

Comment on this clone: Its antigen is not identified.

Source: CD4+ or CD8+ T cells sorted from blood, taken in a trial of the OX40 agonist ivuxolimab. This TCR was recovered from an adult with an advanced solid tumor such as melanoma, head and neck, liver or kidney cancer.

The CDR3 DNA follows: TGTGCCAGCAGCTCGGGGACAGATACGCAGTATTTT. This translates into CASSSGTDTQYF. V usage is TRBV11-3 and J usage is TRBJ2-3; TRBD2 might be the D (5 bases). The CDR3 consists of 12 residues. Germline CDR1 reads SGHNT; CDR2 reads YENEEA. V lost 4 bases to trimming and J lost 3 bases, with 5 bases between them.